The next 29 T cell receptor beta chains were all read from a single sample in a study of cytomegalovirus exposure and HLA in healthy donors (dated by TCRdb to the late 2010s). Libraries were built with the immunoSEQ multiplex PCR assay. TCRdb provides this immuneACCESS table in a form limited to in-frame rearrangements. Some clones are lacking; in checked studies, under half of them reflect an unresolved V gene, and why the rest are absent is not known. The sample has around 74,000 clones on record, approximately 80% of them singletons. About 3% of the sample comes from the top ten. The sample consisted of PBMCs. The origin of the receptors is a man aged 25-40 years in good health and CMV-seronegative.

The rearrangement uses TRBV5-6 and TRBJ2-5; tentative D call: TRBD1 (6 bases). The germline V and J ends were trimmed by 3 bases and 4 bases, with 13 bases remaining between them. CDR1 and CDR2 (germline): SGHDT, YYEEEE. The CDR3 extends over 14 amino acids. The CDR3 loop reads CASSSLDRPETQYF. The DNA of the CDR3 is TGTGCCAGCAGCTCTCTAGACAGGCCAGAGACCCAGTACTTC.

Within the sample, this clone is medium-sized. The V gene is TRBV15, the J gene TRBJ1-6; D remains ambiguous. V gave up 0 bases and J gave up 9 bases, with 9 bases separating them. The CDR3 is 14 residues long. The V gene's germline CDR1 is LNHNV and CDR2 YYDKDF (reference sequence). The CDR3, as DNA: TGTGCCACCAGCAGAGATAGGGAGACTTCACCCCTCCACTTT. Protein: CATSRDRETSPLHF. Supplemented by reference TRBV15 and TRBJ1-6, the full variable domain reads DAMVIQNPRYQVTQFGKPVTLSCSQTLNHNVMYWYQQKSSQAPKLLFHYYDKDFNNEADTPDNFQSRRPNTSFCFLDIRSPGLGDTAMYLCATSRDRETSPLHFGNGTRLTVT.

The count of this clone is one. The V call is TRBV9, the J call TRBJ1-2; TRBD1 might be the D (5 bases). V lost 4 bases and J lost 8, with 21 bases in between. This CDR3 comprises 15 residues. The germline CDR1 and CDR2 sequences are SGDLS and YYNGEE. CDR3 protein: CASSSSFSRVRGYTF. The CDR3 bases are TGTGCCAGCAGCTCATCCTTTTCCAGGGTGAGGGGCTACACCTTC.

The CDR3 loop is CASSSEGIGANVLTF. Here the CDR3 DNA reads TGTGCCAGCAGCTCCGAGGGTATTGGGGCCAACGTCCTGACTTTC. V and J are TRBV7-4 and TRBJ2-6; TRBD2 might be the D (5 bases). The germline V gene has CDR1 SGHVT and CDR2 SQSDAQ. The CDR3 runs to 15 residues. The V gene lost 4 bases and the J gene lost 3 bases, with 10 bases spanning the gap.

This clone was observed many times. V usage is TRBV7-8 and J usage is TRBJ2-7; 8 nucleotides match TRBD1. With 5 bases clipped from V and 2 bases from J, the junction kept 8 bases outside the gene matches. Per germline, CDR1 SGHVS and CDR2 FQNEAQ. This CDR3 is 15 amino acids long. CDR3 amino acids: CASSNRTGSPYEQYV. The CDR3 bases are TGTGCCAGCAGCAATAGGACAGGGTCCCCCTACGAGCAGTACGTC.

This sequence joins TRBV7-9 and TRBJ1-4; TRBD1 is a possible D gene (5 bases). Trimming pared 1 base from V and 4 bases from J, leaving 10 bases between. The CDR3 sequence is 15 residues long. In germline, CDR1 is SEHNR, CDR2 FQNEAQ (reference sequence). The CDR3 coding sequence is TGTGCCAGCAGCTTAGGAGACAGCTATAATGAAAAACTGTTTTTT. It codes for CASSLGDSYNEKLFF.

CDR3: CASSHGSGRASDTQYF. In DNA, the CDR3 is TGTGCCAGCAGCCACGGCAGCGGGAGGGCCTCAGATACGCAGTATTTT. The chain is built from TRBV14 and TRBJ2-3; TRBD2 aligns across 10 bases. The CDR3 totals 16 residues. Germline CDR1 reads SGHDN; CDR2 reads FVKESK. The ends lost 3 bases at V and 4 bases at J; junction bases unmatched: 7.

Here the CDR3 DNA reads TGCGCCAGCAGCCAAGATCGGACAGGGGTCTATGGCTACACCTTC. Protein product: CASSQDRTGVYGYTF. This chain uses TRBV4-3 with TRBJ1-2, with 9 bases matching TRBD1. The V gene end was trimmed by 0 bases and the J gene end by 4 bases; junction bases not matched to a gene: 3. CDR3 size: 15 residues. Germline V lookup: CDR1 LGHNA, CDR2 YSLEER.

CDR3 sequence reads: CASSLAITGETRGSYEQYF. In DNA, the CDR3 is TGTGCCAGCAGCTTAGCGATTACCGGGGAGACCCGCGGCTCCTACGAGCAGTACTTC. V usage is TRBV7-9 and J usage is TRBJ2-7; weak D call: TRBD2 (5 bases). Germline V gene data show CDR1 as SEHNR and CDR2 as FQNEAQ (reference sequence). Trimming cost V 0 bases and J 0 bases, with 21 bases left between them. The CDR3 is 19 amino acids.

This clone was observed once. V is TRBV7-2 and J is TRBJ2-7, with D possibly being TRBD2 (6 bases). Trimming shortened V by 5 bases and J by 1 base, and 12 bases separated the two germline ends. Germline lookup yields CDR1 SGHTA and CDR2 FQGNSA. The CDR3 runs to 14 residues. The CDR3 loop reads CASSAGRTSYEQYV. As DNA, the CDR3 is TGTGCCAGCAGCGCGGGGCGGACTTCCTACGAGCAGTACGTC.

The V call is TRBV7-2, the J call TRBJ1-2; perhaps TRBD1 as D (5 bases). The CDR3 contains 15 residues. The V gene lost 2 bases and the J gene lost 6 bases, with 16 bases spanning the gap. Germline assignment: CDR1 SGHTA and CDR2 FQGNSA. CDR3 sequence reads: CASSLMGQGSNGYTF. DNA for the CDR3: TGTGCCAGCAGCTTAATGGGGCAGGGCAGTAATGGCTACACCTTC.

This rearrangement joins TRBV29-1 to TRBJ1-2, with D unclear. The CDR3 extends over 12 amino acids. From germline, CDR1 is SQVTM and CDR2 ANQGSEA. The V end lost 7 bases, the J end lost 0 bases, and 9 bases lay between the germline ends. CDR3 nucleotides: TGCAGCGCCGCGCTAGCTAACTATGGCTACACCTTC. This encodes CSAALANYGYTF.

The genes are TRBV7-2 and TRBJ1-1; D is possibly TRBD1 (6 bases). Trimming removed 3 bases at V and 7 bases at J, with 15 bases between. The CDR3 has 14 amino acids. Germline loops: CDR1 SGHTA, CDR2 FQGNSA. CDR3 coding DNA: TGTGCCAGCAGCTTTGACAGGCGAAGCAGTGAAGCTTTCTTT. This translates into CASSFDRRSSEAFF. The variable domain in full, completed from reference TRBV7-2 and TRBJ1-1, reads GAGVSQSPSNKVTEKGKDVELRCDPISGHTALYWYRQSLGQGLEFLIYFQGNSAPDKSGLPSDRFSAERTGGSVSTLTIQRTQQEDSAVYLCASSFDRRSSEAFFGQGTRLTVV.

CDR3 residues: CATALATTYNEQFF. DNA of the CDR3: TGTGCCACGGCACTAGCGACTACCTACAATGAGCAGTTCTTC. The chain has TRBV9 and TRBJ2-1, with TRBD2 matching 7 bases. The CDR3 loop spans 14 amino acids. Germline CDR1 SGDLS, CDR2 YYNGEE. V gave up 9 bases and J gave up 2 bases; unmatched junction bases: 8.

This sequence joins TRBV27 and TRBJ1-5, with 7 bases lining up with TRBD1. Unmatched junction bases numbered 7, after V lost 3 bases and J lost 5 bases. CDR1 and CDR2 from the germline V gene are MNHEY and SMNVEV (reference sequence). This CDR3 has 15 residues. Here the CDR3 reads CASSFIYRGHQPQHF. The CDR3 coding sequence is TGTGCCAGCAGTTTTATCTACAGGGGCCATCAGCCCCAGCATTTT.

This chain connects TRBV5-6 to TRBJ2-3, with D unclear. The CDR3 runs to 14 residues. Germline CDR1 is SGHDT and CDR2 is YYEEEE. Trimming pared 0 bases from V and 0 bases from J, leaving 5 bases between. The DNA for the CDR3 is TGTGCCAGCAGCTTGGGCAGAAGCACAGATACGCAGTATTTT. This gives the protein CASSLGRSTDTQYF.

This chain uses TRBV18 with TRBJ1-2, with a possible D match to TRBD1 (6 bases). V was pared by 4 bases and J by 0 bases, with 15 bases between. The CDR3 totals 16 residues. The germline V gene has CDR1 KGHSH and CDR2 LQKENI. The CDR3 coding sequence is TGTGCCAGCTCACTTTACAGGGATGAGACTAACTATGGCTACACCTTC. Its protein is CASSLYRDETNYGYTF.

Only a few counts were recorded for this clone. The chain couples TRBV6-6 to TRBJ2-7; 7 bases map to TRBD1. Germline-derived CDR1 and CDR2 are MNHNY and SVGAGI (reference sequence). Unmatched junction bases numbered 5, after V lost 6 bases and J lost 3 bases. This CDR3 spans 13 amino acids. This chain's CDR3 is CASSQGQSYEQYF. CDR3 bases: TGTGCCAGCAGCCAGGGACAGAGCTACGAGCAGTACTTC.

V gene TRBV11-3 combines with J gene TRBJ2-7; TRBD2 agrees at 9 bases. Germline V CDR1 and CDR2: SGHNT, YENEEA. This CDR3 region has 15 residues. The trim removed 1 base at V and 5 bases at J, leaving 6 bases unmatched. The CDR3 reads CASSLGVGGRDEQYV. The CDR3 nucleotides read TGTGCCAGCAGCTTAGGTGTTGGCGGGAGGGACGAGCAGTACGTC.

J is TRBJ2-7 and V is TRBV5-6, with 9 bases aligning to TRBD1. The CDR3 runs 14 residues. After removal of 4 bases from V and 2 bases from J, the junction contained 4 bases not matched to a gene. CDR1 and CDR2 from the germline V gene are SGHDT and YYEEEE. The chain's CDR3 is CASSGGQGPYEQYV. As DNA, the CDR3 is TGTGCCAGCAGCGGGGGACAGGGACCCTACGAGCAGTACGTC.

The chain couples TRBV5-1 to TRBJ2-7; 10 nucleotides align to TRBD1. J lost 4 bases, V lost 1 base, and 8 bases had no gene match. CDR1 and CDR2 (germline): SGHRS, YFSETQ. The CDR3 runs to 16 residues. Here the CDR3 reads CASSLLETGGAYEQYV. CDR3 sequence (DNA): TGCGCCAGCAGCTTGTTAGAGACAGGGGGCGCGTACGAGCAGTACGTC.

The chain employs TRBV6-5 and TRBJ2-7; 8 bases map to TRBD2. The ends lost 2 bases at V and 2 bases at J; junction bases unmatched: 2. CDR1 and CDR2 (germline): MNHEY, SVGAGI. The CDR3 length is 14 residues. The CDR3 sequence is CASSYTSGTYEQYF. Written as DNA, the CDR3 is TGTGCCAGCAGTTACACTAGCGGAACCTACGAGCAGTACTTC.

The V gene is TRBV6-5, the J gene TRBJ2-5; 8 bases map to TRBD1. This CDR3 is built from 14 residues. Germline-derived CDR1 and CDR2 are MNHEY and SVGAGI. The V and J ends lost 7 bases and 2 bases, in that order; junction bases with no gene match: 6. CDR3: CASTLGDRQETQYF. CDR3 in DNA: TGTGCCAGCACCCTAGGGGACAGGCAAGAGACCCAGTACTTC.

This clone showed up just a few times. The CDR3 loop reads CASSKGQGYEQYV. DNA for the CDR3: TGTGCCAGTAGTAAAGGACAGGGCTACGAGCAGTACGTC. V gene TRBV19 combines with J gene TRBJ2-7, with 8 bases identical to TRBD1. The CDR3 length is 13 residues. After removal of 4 bases from V and 3 bases from J, the junction contained 2 bases not matched to a gene. The germline V gene encodes CDR1 LNHDA and CDR2 SQIVND (reference sequence).

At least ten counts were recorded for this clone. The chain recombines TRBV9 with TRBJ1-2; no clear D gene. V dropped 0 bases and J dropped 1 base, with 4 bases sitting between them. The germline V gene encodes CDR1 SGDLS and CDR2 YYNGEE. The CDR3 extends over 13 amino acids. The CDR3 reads CASSVDSNYGYTF. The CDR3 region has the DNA TGTGCCAGCAGCGTAGACAGTAACTATGGCTACACCTTC.

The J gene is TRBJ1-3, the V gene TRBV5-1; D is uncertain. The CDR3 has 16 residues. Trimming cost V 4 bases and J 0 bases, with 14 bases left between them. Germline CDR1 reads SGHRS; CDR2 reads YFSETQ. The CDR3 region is CASSRTSRSSGNTIYF. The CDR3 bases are TGCGCCAGCAGCAGGACTTCTCGGAGCTCTGGAAACACCATATATTTT.

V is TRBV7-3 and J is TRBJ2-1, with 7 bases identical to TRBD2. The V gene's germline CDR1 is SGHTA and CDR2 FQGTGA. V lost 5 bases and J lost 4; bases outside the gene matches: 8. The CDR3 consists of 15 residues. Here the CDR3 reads CASSPWSSGYNEQFF. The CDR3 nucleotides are TGTGCCAGCAGCCCCTGGAGTAGCGGGTACAATGAGCAGTTCTTC. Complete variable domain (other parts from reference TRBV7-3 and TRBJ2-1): GAGVSQTPSNKVTEKGKYVELRCDPISGHTALYWYRQSLGQGPEFLIYFQGTGAADDSGLPNDRFFAVRPEGSVSTLKIQRTERGDSAVYLCASSPWSSGYNEQFFGPGTRLTVL.

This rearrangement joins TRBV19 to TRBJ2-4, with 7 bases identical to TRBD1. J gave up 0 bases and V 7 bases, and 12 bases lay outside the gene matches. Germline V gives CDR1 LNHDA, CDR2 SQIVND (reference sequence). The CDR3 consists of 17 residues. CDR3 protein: CASTLFRGTLAKNIQYF. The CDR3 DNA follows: TGTGCCAGTACCCTCTTCAGGGGGACCCTAGCCAAAAACATTCAGTACTTC.

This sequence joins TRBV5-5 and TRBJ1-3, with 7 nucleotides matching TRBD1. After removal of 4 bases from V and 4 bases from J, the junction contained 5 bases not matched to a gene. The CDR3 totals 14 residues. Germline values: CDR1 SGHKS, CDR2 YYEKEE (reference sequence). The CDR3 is CASSPGQEGNTIYF. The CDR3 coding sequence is TGTGCCAGCAGCCCCGGACAGGAGGGAAACACCATATATTTT. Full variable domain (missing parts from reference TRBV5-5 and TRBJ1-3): DAGVTQSPTHLIKTRGQQVTLRCSPISGHKSVSWYQQVLGQGPQFIFQYYEKEERGRGNFPDRFSARQFPNYSSELNVNALLLGDSALYLCASSPGQEGNTIYFGEGSWLTVV.